Listed below are T cell receptor beta chains from one sample, sequenced in a study of blood T cell repertoires in COVID-19. Assay used: immunoSEQ multiplex PCR; TCRdb lists only in-frame clones, some missing. The table has around 300,000 clones, around nine tenths seen once. The sequencing input was PBMCs or T cells enriched from blood (not recorded which). These receptors were obtained from a young woman who had recovered from COVID-19. The CDR3 runs from the conserved cysteine through the conserved F or W. The D gene is left open where the match is weak. Clone size is shown for a subset of rows, as once, few, many or a class of expanded clone.

D,size,V,J,DNA,CDR3
-,-,TRBV5-5,TRBJ2-7,TGTGCCAGCAGCTTGGCCAGGACTCGTAGCTCCTACGAGCAGTACTTC,CASSLARTRSSYEQYF
TRBD1,-,TRBV6-5,TRBJ1-5,TGTGCCAGCAAAGGGACAGGGAATCAGCCCCAGCATTTT,CASKGTGNQPQHF
-,once,TRBV7-8,TRBJ1-2,TGTGCCAGCAGCCGAGGGTGGACAGAGGCCTATGGCTACACCTTC,CASSRGWTEAYGYTF
-,-,TRBV28,TRBJ1-1,TGTGCCAGCACTCCGAAAACCCTAAGCAGGGATATTGCAGCTTTCTTT,CASTPKTLSRDIAAFF
-,-,TRBV5-1,TRBJ1-4,TGCGCCAGCAGCTTGGCCGGGGTAGGAATTAATGAAAAACTGTTTTTT,CASSLAGVGINEKLFF
-,-,TRBV10-2,TRBJ2-7,TGCGCCATCCAGACAGCTGACTACGAGCAGTACTTC,CAIQTADYEQYF
TRBD2,few,TRBV3-1/TRBV3-2,TRBJ2-5,TGTGCCAGCAGCCAAGAGTCCGGGACTAGCGGGGACCGCCAAGAGACCCAGTACTTC,CASSQESGTSGDRQETQYF
-,-,TRBV7-7,TRBJ2-5,TGTGCTAGCAGCCCCAGGGTATCCGGAGAGACCCAGTACTTC,CASSPRVSGETQYF
TRBD1,-,TRBV19,TRBJ2-2,TGTGCCAGTCTCCCGGTGGGGCAGGGGGTCACCGGGGAGCTGTTTTTT,CASLPVGQGVTGELFF
-,-,TRBV5-5,TRBJ2-5,TGTGCCAGCAGCTTGGGACAGGTAGAGACCCAGTACTTC,CASSLGQVETQYF
-,-,TRBV9,TRBJ1-3,TGTGCCAGCAGCACGACATTCTCTGGAAACACCATATATTTT,CASSTTFSGNTIYF
-,-,TRBV7-8,TRBJ2-1,TGTGCCAGCAGCTTAGTCGTTAGCGCCGTGATTTTTTACAATGAGCAGTTCTTC,CASSLVVSAVIFYNEQFF
TRBD1,-,TRBV12-3/TRBV12-4,TRBJ1-1,TGTGCCAGCAGTGTGACAGGGGGCACTGAAGCTTTCTTT,CASSVTGGTEAFF
-,-,TRBV5-1,TRBJ2-2,TGCGCCAGCAGCTTAGGAGCGCTGAACACCGGGGAGCTGTTTTTT,CASSLGALNTGELFF
TRBD2,-,TRBV6-2/TRBV6-3,TRBJ2-3,TGTGCCAGCAGTTACTCGACTAGCGGGGGGGGAGATGCGCAGTATTTT,CASSYSTSGGGDAQYF
-,-,TRBV11-2,TRBJ2-1,TGTGCCAGCAGCTCCTCCGGGATAACGAACAATGAGCAGTTCTTC,CASSSSGITNNEQFF
TRBD1,once,TRBV19,TRBJ2-3,TGTGCCAGTAGTTTGGTGACAGGGGCGGGCCAGGATACGCAGTATTTT,CASSLVTGAGQDTQYF
-,-,TRBV13,TRBJ1-6,TGTGCCAGCAGCTTAGGTGGTCGGTGGGGCTTAAATTCACCCCTCCACTTT,CASSLGGRWGLNSPLHF
TRBD2,once,TRBV9,TRBJ2-7,TGTGCCAGCAGCCCAAACATGGCGGGAGGAACCTACGAGCAGTACTTC,CASSPNMAGGTYEQYF
-,few,TRBV7-2,TRBJ1-2,TGTGCCAGCAGCTTAGCGGCACCTTCTGACTATGGCTACACCTTC,CASSLAAPSDYGYTF
TRBD1,-,TRBV18,TRBJ1-2,TGTGCCAGCTCACCACAGGACAGGGCCGACTATGGCTACACCTTC,CASSPQDRADYGYTF
-,-,TRBV3-1/TRBV3-2,TRBJ1-1,TGTGCCAGCAGCGAAGGGTTCAGGGTGAACACTGAAGCTTTCTTT,CASSEGFRVNTEAFF
TRBD2,-,TRBV6-5,TRBJ2-3,TGTGCCAGCAGACCCCGGACTAGCGGCACAGATACGCAGTATTTT,CASRPRTSGTDTQYF
TRBD1,-,TRBV27,TRBJ2-3,TGTGCCAGCAGCGACCGGGACAGGGCCACAGATACGCAGTATTTT,CASSDRDRATDTQYF
-,-,TRBV3-1/TRBV3-2,TRBJ2-5,TGTGCCAGCAGCGCCGTAGAAGAGACCCAGTACTTC,CASSAVEETQYF
-,-,TRBV7-2,TRBJ1-2,TGTGCCAGCAGCTTAGACCCAGGCCCGGCTGGCTATGGCTACACCTTC,CASSLDPGPAGYGYTF
-,-,TRBV30,TRBJ1-2,TGTGCCTGGAGTGTAGGCGCAGGGGTAAACTATGGCTACACCTTC,CAWSVGAGVNYGYTF
TRBD2,-,TRBV7-7,TRBJ2-2,TGTGCTAGCAGCTTAGACCCTAGCGGGAGTTTAGGTCGGACCGGGGAGCTGTTTTTT,CASSLDPSGSLGRTGELFF
-,-,TRBV24-1,TRBJ1-1,TGTGCCACCAGTTCCGGGGTCCGGACTGAAGCTTTCTTT,CATSSGVRTEAFF
TRBD2,-,TRBV19,TRBJ2-7,TGTGCCACTTCTCAGACCGGGACTAGCTACGAGCAGTACTTC,CATSQTGTSYEQYF
TRBD2,-,TRBV30,TRBJ2-1,TGTGCCTGGGAAGGACTAGCGGTAAACAATGAGCAGTTCTTC,CAWEGLAVNNEQFF
-,-,TRBV12-3/TRBV12-4,TRBJ1-1,TGTGCCAGCAGTCTTAACCGGGGGGGTGAAGCTTTCTTT,CASSLNRGGEAFF
TRBD1,-,TRBV6-2/TRBV6-3,TRBJ1-5,TGTGCCAGCAGCCTCGGACAGGCGTATAGCAATCAGCCCCAGCATTTT,CASSLGQAYSNQPQHF
-,few,TRBV4-3,TRBJ1-1,TGCGCCAGCAGCCAAGATCCCCAGGGTCTCCGTCCAGCTTTCTTT,CASSQDPQGLRPAFF
TRBD2,-,TRBV27,TRBJ2-1,TGTGCCAGCAGTCAAAGGGCCTCACTAGCGCAAGAGCAGTTCTTC,CASSQRASLAQEQFF
-,-,TRBV20-1,TRBJ1-2,TGCAGTGCTAGTGGCAACGCGGAAGGCTACACCTTC,CSASGNAEGYTF
TRBD1,-,TRBV5-8,TRBJ2-7,TGTGCCAGCAGCATGGACAGGGGTCCATACTACGAGCAGTACTTC,CASSMDRGPYYEQYF
TRBD1,few,TRBV30,TRBJ1-6,TGTGCCTGGAGTGCCACAAGGACAGGGCTAGGTCGGTCACCCCTCCACTTT,CAWSATRTGLGRSPLHF
-,-,TRBV20-1,TRBJ2-2,TGCAGTGCTAGTAAACAGGTGAACACCGGGGAGCTGTTTTTT,CSASKQVNTGELFF
TRBD1,-,TRBV30,TRBJ2-1,TGTGCCTGTTCGGGACAGGGAGGGACCCGGGAGCAGTTCTTC,CACSGQGGTREQFF
-,-,TRBV21-1,TRBJ1-5,TGTGCCAGCAGCTCCTTTCGGGGGCCGGGACAGGCGAATCAGCCCCAGCATTTT,CASSSFRGPGQANQPQHF
-,-,TRBV6-5,TRBJ2-3,TGTGCCAGCAGTTACACGGCTAGCCCACAGGATACGCAGTATTTT,CASSYTASPQDTQYF
TRBD1,once,TRBV7-8,TRBJ1-4,TGTGCCAGCAGCTTCCCTGACAGGGGGCGGATGACTAATGAAAAACTGTTTTTT,CASSFPDRGRMTNEKLFF
TRBD1,-,TRBV6-5,TRBJ1-5,TGTGCCACCAGGGGGGGGTGGGCTCAGCCCCAGCATTTT,CATRGGWAQPQHF
-,-,TRBV6-5,TRBJ2-4,TGTGCCAGCAGTTATAGCGATAGCCTAGCCAAAAACATTCAGTACTTC,CASSYSDSLAKNIQYF
-,-,TRBV5-4,TRBJ2-5,TGTGCCAGCAGCCCCGACGCCGCGGGGACTTTAAGGGAGACCCAGTACTTC,CASSPDAAGTLRETQYF
-,-,TRBV7-2,TRBJ2-7,TGTGCCAGCAGTACCAGCGGGCCCTCCTACGAGCAGTACTTC,CASSTSGPSYEQYF
TRBD2,-,TRBV6-2/TRBV6-3,TRBJ2-1,TGTGCCAGCAGTTACTCGGCGGGAGTAAGAAATGAGCAGTTCTTC,CASSYSAGVRNEQFF
-,-,TRBV18,TRBJ2-7,TGTGCCAGCTCATCTACAGGGAGCTCCTACGAGCAGTACTTC,CASSSTGSSYEQYF
-,-,TRBV9,TRBJ2-2,TGTGCCAGCAGCCTAAACGGCCGGGACAAAGAACCCGGGGAGCTGTTTTTT,CASSLNGRDKEPGELFF
-,-,TRBV28,TRBJ1-4,TGTGCCAGCAGTTTAGGGTCGGGTTTTCATGAAAAACTGTTTTTT,CASSLGSGFHEKLFF
-,-,TRBV6-1,TRBJ2-1,TGTGCCAGCAGTGAAGTCCGGACTACAGGGGATGAGCAGTTCTTC,CASSEVRTTGDEQFF
TRBD1,-,TRBV18,TRBJ2-3,TGTGCCAGCTCACAACAAGAGACAGGGTGGGGTACGCAGTATTTT,CASSQQETGWGTQYF
-,-,TRBV18,TRBJ1-2,TGTGCCAGCTCGGAGAACAGGGTGGCTAACTATGGCTACACCTTC,CASSENRVANYGYTF
TRBD2,-,TRBV6-5,TRBJ2-1,TGTGCCAGCAGCTATAATTTTCGGGGGGGTACTGAGCAGTTCTTC,CASSYNFRGGTEQFF
-,once,TRBV25-1,TRBJ1-4,TGTGCCAGCAGTGAGGGGGGGCACGGTGAAAAACTGTTTTTT,CASSEGGHGEKLFF
TRBD1,-,TRBV11-3,TRBJ1-5,TGTGCCAGCAGCTTAGATTACGTAGGGACAGGGCACCTCGCGCAGCATTTT,CASSLDYVGTGHLAQHF
-,-,TRBV12-3/TRBV12-4,TRBJ2-3,TGTGCCAGCAGCAGGGACACAGATACGCAGTATTTT,CASSRDTDTQYF
-,-,TRBV19,TRBJ1-1,TGTGCCAGTAGTCTAATCCAGACTGGGAACACTGAAGCTTTCTTT,CASSLIQTGNTEAFF
-,-,TRBV28,TRBJ1-1,TGTGCCAGCAGCGACACAGGATATGGGACTGAAGCTTTCTTT,CASSDTGYGTEAFF